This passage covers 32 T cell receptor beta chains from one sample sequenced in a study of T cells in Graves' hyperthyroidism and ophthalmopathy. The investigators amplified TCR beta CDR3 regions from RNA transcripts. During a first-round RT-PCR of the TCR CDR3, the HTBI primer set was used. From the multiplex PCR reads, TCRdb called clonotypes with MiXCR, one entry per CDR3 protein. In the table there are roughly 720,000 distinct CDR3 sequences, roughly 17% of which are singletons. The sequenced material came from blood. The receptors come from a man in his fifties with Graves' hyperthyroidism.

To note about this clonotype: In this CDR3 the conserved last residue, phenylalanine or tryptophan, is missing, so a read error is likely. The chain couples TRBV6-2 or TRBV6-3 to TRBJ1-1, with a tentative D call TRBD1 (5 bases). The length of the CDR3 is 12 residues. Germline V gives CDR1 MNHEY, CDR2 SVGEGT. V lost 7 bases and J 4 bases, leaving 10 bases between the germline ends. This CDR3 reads CASTPQVTEAFL. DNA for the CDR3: TGTGCCAGCACTCCACAGGTCACTGAAGCTTTCCTT.

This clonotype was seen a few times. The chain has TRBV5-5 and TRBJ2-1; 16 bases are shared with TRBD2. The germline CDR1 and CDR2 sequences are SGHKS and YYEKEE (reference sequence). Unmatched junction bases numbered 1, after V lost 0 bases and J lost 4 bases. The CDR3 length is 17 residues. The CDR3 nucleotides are TGTGCCAGCAGCTTGGGGGGACTAGCGGGAGGGTACAATGAGCAGTTCTTC. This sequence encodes CASSLGGLAGGYNEQFF.

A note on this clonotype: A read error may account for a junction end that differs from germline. In DNA, the CDR3 is TGTGCCAGCAACAACCGGGCTACGTACGAGCAGCACTTC. The encoded protein is CASNNRATYEQHF. The J gene is TRBJ2-7, the V gene TRBV6-1; D is uncertain. The CDR3 sequence is 13 residues long. Germline assignment: CDR1 MNHNS and CDR2 SASEGT.

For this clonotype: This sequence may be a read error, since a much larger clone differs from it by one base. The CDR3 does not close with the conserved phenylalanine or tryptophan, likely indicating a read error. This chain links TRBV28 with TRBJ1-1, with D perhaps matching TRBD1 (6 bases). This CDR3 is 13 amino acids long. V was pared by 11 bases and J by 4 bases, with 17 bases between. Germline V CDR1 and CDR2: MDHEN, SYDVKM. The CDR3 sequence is CAVNREASTEAFL. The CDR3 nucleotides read TGTGCCGTGAACAGGGAAGCGAGCACTGAAGCTTTCCTT.

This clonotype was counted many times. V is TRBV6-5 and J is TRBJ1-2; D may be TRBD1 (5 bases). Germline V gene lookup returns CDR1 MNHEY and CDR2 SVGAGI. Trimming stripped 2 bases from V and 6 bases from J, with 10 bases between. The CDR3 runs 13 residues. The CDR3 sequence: CASSYIGGNGYTF. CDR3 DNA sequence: TGTGCCAGCAGTTACATTGGGGGAAATGGCTACACCTTC.

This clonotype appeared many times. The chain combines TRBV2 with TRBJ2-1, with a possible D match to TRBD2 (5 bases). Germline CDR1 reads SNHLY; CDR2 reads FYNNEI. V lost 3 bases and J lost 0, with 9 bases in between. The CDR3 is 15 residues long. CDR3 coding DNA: TGTGCCAGCAGTGAGCGGAGGAGCTCCTACAATGAGCAGTTCTTC. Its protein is CASSERRSSYNEQFF.

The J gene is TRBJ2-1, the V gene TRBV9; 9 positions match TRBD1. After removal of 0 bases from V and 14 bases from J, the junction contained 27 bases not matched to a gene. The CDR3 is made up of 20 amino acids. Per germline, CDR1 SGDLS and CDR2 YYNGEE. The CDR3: CASSVEFMGQGRTDELREFF. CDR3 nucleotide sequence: TGTGCCAGCAGCGTAGAATTTATGGGACAGGGCCGAACCGATGAGTTACGGGAGTTCTTC. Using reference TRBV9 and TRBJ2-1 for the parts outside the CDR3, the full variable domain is DSGVTQTPKHLITATGQRVTLRCSPRSGDLSVYWYQQSLDQGLQFLIQYYNGEERAKGNILERFSAQQFPDLHSELNLSSLELGDSALYFCASSVEFMGQGRTDELREFFGPGTRLTVL.

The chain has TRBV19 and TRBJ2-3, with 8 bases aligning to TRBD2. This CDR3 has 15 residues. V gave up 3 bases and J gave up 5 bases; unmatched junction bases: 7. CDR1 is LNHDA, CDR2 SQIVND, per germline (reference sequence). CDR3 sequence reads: CASSIWSGRVDTQYF. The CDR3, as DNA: TGTGCCAGTAGTATCTGGAGCGGGAGAGTAGATACGCAGTATTTT.

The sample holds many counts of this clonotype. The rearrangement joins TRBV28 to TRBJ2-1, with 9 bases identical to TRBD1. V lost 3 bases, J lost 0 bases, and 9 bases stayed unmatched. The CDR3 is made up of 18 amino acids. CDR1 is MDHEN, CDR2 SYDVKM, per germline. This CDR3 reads CASSFHKTGGSSYNEQFF. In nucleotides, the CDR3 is TGTGCCAGCAGTTTTCATAAAACAGGGGGCAGCTCCTACAATGAGCAGTTCTTC. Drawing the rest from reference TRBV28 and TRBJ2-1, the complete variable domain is DVKVTQSSRYLVKRTGEKVFLECVQDMDHENMFWYRQDPGLGLRLIYFSYDVKMKEKGDIPEGYSVSREKKERFSLILESASTNQTSMYLCASSFHKTGGSSYNEQFFGPGTRLTVL.

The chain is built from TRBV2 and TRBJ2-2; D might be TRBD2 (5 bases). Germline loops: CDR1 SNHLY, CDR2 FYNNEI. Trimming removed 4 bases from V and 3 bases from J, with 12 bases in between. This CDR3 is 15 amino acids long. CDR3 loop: CASSGVEGYTGELFF. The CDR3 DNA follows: TGTGCCAGCAGTGGAGTTGAGGGCTACACCGGGGAGCTGTTTTTT.

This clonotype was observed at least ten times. This CDR3 reads CATHGLVGDEQFF. CDR3 bases: TGTGCCACCCACGGTCTGGTAGGGGATGAGCAGTTCTTC. The V gene is TRBV12-3 or TRBV12-4, the J gene TRBJ2-1, with D perhaps matching TRBD1 (5 bases). The V end was cut by 10 bases, the J end by 8 bases, with 18 bases between. This CDR3 comprises 13 residues.

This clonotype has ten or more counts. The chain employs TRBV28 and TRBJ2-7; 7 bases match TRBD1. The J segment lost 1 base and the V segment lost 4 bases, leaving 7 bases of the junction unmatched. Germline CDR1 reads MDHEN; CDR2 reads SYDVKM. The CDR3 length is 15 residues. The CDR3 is CASSSPGTASYEQYF. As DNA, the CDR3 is TGTGCCAGCAGTTCCCCCGGGACAGCTTCCTACGAGCAGTACTTC.

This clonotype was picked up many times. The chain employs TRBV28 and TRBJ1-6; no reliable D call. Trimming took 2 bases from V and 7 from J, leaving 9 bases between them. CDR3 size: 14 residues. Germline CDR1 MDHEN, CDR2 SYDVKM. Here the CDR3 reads CASSLILSNSPLHF. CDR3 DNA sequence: TGTGCCAGCAGTTTAATCCTTTCAAATTCACCCCTCCACTTT.

CDR3 residues: CASSQGRNNQPQHF. For the CDR3, the DNA is TGTGCCAGCTCACAAGGCAGGAACAATCAGCCCCAGCATTTT. The chain links TRBV18 to TRBJ1-5, with D unresolved. This CDR3 comprises 14 residues. V lost 4 bases to trimming and J lost 3 bases, with 10 bases between them. The germline CDR1 and CDR2 sequences are KGHSH and LQKENI.

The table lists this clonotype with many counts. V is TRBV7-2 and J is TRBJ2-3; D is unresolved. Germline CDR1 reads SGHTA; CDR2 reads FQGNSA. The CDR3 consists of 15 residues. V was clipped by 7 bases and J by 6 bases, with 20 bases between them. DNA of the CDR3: TGTGCCAGCACCTATAGACCCAGACAAGGCGATACGCAGTATTTT. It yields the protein CASTYRPRQGDTQYF. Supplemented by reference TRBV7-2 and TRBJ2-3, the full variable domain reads GAGVSQSPSNKVTEKGKDVELRCDPISGHTALYWYRQSLGQGLEFLIYFQGNSAPDKSGLPSDRFSAERTGGSVSTLTIQRTQQEDSAVYLCASTYRPRQGDTQYFGPGTRLTVL.

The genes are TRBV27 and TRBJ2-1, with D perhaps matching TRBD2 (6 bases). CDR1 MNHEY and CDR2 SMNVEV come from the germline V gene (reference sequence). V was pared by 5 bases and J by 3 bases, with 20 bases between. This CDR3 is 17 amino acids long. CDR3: CASSPRGVAALYNEQFF. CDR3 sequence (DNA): TGTGCCAGCAGTCCGCGAGGGGTAGCGGCACTCTACAATGAGCAGTTCTTC.

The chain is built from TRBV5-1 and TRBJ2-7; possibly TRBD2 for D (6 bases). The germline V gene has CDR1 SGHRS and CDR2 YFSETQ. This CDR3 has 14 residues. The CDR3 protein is CSSAGSDPSYEQYF. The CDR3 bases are TGCTCCTCGGCCGGGAGCGACCCTTCCTACGAGCAGTACTTC.

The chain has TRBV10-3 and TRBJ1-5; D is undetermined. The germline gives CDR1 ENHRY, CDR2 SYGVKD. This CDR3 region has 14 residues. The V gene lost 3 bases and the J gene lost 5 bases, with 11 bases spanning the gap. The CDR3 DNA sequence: TGTGCCATCAGTGATGGACCGGACTATCAGCCCCAGCATTTT. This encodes CAISDGPDYQPQHF.

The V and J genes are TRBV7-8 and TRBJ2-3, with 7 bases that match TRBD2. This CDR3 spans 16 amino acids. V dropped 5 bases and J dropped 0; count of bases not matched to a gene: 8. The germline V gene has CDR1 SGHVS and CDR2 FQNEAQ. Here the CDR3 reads CASSRETSSSTDTQYF. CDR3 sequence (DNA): TGTGCCAGCAGCAGAGAGACTAGCAGCAGCACAGATACGCAGTATTTT.

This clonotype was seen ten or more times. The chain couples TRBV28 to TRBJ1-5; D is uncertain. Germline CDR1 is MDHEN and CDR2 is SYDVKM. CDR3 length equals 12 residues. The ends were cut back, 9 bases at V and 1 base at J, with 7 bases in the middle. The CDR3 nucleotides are TGTGCCAGTAGTGAAAGCAATCAGCCCCAGCATTTT. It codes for CASSESNQPQHF.

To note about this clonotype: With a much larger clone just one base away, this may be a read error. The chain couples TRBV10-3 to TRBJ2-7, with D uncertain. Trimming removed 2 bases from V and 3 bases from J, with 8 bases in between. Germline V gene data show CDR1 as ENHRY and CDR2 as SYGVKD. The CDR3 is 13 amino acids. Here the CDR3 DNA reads TGTGCCATCAGTGAGAACAGCTTCTACGAGCAGTACTTC. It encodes CAISENSFYEQYF.

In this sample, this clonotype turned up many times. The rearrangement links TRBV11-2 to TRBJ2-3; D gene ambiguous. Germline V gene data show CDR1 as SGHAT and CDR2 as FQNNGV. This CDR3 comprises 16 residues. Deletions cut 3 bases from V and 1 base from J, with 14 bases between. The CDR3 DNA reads TGTGCCAGCAGCTTCAAGGTCCTTCGAGGCACAGATACGCAGTATTTT. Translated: CASSFKVLRGTDTQYF.

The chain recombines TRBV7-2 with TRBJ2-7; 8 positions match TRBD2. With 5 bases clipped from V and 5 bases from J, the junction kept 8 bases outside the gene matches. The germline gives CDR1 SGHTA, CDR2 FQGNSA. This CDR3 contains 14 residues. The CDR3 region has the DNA TGTGCCAGCAGCCGAGCAAGCGGGAGCGACGAGCAGTACTTC. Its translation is CASSRASGSDEQYF. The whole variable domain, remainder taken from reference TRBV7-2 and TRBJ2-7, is GAGVSQSPSNKVTEKGKDVELRCDPISGHTALYWYRQSLGQGLEFLIYFQGNSAPDKSGLPSDRFSAERTGGSVSTLTIQRTQQEDSAVYLCASSRASGSDEQYFGPGTRLTVT.

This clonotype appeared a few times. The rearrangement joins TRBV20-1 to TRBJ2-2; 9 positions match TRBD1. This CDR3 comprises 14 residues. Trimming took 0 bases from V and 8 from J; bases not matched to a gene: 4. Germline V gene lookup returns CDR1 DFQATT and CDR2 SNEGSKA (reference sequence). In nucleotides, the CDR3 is TGCAGTGCTAGAGAGTTACAGGGGGCAGGGGAGCTGTTTTTT. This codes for CSARELQGAGELFF.

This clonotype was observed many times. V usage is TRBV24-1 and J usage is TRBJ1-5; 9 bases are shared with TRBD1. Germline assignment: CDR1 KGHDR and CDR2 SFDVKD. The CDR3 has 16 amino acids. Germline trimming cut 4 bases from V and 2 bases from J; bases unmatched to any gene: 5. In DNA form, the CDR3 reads TGTGCCACCAGTGAGGCTAGGACAGGGGGCAATCAGCCCCAGCATTTT. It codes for CATSEARTGGNQPQHF.

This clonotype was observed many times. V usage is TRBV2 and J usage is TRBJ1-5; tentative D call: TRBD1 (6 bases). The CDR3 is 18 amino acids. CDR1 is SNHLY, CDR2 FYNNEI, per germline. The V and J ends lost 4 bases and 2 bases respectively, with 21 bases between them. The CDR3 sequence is CASSVYREHSGGNQPQHF. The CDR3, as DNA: TGTGCCAGCAGTGTGTACAGGGAGCATAGTGGGGGCAATCAGCCCCAGCATTTT.

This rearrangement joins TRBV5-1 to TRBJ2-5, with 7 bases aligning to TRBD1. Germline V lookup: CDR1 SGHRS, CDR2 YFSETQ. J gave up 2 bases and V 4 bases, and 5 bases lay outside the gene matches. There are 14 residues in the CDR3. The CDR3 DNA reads TGCGCCAGCAGCCAACAGGGGACACAAGAGACCCAGTACTTC. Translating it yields CASSQQGTQETQYF.

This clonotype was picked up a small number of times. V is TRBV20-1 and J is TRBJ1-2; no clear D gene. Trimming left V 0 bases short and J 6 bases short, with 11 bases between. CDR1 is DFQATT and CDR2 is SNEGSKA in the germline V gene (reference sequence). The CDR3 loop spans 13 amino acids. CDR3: CSARDLGVHGYTF. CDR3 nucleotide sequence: TGCAGTGCTAGAGATCTCGGGGTTCATGGCTACACCTTC.

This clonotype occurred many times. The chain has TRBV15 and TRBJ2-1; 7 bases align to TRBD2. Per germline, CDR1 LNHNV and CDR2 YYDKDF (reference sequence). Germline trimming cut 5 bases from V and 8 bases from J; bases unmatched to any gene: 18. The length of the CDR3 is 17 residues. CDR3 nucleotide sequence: TGTGCCACCAGCCCCAACACTGGGCGGGAGTTTGGCCATGAGCAGTTCTTC. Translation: CATSPNTGREFGHEQFF. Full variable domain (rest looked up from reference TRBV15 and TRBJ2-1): DAMVIQNPRYQVTQFGKPVTLSCSQTLNHNVMYWYQQKSSQAPKLLFHYYDKDFNNEADTPDNFQSRRPNTSFCFLDIRSPGLGDTAMYLCATSPNTGREFGHEQFFGPGTRLTVL.

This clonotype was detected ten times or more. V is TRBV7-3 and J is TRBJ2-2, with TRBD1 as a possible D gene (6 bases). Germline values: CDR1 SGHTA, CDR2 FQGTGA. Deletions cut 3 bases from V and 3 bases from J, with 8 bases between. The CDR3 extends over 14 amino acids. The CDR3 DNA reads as TGTGCCAGCAGCTTCTACAGGGACACCGGGGAGCTGTTTTTT. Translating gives CASSFYRDTGELFF.

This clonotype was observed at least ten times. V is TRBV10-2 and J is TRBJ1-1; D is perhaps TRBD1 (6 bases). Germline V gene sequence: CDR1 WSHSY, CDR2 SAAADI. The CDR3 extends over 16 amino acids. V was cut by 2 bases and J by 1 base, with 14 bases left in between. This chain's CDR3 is CASSEIPTGANTEAFF. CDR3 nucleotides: TGCGCCAGCAGTGAGATCCCGACAGGAGCGAACACTGAAGCTTTCTTT.

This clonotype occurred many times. The CDR3 region is CASSLYAGPRAADTQYF. Here the CDR3 DNA reads TGTGCCAGCAGCTTATACGCGGGACCTCGAGCGGCAGATACGCAGTATTTT. This chain links TRBV7-8 with TRBJ2-3; D might be TRBD2 (6 bases). Trimming left V 2 bases short and J 4 bases short, with 19 bases between. The CDR3 totals 17 residues. The germline CDR1 and CDR2 sequences are SGHVS and FQNEAQ.